This TCR beta chain is from a study of T-cell reconstitution after alpha-beta-depleted transplantation in children. On this clonotype: Its antigen is not known.

A library of TCRbeta sequences, prepared with unique molecular identifiers, was generated. In TCRdb, the PCR reads were re-called with MiXCR into one record per CDR3 protein. The table has 98,000 or so distinct CDR3 sequences, about a quarter seen once. This CDR3 spans 13 amino acids. Germline loops: CDR1 SGHRS, CDR2 YFSETQ. V lost 3 bases, J lost 7 bases, and 8 bases lay in between. Study-wide results and limits: Reports say that about two months after transplant, the alpha-beta T cells came out of several hundred graft clones that had expanded.

The clonotype comes from a boy aged 2 to 10 with acute lymphoblastic leukemia, due to receive a stem cell transplant. Sample: PBMCs, taken before TCRalphabeta/CD19-depleted stem cell transplant. The rearrangement uses TRBV5-1 and TRBJ1-6; D unclear. This CDR3 reads CASSYDLNSPLHF. The CDR3 DNA follows: TGCGCCAGCAGCTATGACCTGAATTCACCCCTCCACTTT.